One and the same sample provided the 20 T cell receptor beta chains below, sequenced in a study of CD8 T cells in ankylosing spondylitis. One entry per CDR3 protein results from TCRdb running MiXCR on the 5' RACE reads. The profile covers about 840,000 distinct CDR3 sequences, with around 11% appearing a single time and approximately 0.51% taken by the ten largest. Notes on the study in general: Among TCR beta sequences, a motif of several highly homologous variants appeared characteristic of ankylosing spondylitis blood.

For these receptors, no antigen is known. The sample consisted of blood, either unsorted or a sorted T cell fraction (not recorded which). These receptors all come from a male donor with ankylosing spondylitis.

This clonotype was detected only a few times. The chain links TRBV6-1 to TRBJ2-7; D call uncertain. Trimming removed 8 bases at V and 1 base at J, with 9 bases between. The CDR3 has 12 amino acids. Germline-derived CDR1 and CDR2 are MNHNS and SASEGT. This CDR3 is CASGHYSYEQYF. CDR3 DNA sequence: TGTGCCAGCGGGCATTATTCCTACGAGCAGTACTTC.

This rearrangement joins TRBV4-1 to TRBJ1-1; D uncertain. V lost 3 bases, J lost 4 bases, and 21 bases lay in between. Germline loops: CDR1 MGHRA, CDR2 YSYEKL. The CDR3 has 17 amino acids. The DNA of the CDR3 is TGCGCCAGCAGCCATCCTTCCCGGCAGCACCAGAGCACTGAAGCTTTCTTT. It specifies CASSHPSRQHQSTEAFF.

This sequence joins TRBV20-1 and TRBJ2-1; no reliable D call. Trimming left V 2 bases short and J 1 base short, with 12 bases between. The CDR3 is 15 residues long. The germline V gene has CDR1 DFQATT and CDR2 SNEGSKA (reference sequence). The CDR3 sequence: CSARILKRSYNEQFF. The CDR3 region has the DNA TGCAGTGCTAGAATACTCAAGAGGTCCTACAATGAGCAGTTCTTC.

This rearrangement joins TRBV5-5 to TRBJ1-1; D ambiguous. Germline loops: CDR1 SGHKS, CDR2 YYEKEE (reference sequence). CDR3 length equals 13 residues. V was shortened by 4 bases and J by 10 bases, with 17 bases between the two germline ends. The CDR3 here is CASSRDGPSPAFF. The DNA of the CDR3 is TGTGCCAGCAGCCGGGATGGGCCTTCGCCAGCTTTCTTT.

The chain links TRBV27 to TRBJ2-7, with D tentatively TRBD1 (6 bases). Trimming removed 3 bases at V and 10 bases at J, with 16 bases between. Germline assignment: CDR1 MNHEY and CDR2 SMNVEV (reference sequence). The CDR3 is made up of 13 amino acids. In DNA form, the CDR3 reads TGTGCCAGCAGTTTCCAAGACAGGCATAGACAGTACTTC. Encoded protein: CASSFQDRHRQYF.

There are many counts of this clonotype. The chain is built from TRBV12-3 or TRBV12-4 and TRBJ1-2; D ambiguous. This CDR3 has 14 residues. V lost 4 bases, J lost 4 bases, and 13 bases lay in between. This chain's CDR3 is CASSYLGSTYGYTF. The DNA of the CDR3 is TGTGCCAGCAGTTACCTAGGGAGTACCTATGGCTACACCTTC.

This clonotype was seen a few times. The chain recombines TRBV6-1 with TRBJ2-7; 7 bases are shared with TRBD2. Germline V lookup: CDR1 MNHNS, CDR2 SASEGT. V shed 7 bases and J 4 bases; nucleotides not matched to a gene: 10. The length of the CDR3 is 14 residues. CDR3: CASISSAGEYEQYF. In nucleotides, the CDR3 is TGTGCCAGCATCTCCTCTGCGGGAGAGTACGAGCAGTACTTC.

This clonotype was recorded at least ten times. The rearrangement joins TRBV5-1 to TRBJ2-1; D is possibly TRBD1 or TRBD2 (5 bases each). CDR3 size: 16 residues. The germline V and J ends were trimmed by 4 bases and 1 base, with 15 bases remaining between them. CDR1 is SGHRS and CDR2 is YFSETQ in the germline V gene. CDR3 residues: CASSSPEAGSYNEQFF. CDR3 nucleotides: TGCGCCAGCAGCAGCCCGGAGGCAGGGTCCTACAATGAGCAGTTCTTC.

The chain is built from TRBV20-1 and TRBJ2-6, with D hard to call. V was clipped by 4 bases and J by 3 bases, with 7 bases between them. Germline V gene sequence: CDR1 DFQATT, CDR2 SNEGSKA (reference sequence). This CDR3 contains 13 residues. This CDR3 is CSAILLGANVLTF. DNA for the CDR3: TGCAGTGCTATATTGCTTGGGGCCAACGTCCTGACTTTC.

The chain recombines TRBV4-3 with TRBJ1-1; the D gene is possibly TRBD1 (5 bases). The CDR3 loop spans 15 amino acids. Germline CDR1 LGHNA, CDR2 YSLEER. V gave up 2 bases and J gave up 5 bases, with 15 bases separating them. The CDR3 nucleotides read TGCGCCAGCAGCCAACAGCCGGGGCATGGGACTGAAGCTTTCTTT. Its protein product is CASSQQPGHGTEAFF.

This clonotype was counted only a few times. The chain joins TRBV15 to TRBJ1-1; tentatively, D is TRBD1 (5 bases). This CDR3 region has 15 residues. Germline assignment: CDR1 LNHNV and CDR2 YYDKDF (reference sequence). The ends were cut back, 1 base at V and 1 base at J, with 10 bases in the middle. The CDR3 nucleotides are TGTGCCACCAGCAGAGCGGTGACAGAGAACACTGAAGCTTTCTTT. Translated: CATSRAVTENTEAFF. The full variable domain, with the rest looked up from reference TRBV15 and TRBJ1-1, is DAMVIQNPRYQVTQFGKPVTLSCSQTLNHNVMYWYQQKSSQAPKLLFHYYDKDFNNEADTPDNFQSRRPNTSFCFLDIRSPGLGDTAMYLCATSRAVTENTEAFFGQGTRLTVV.

CDR3 DNA sequence: TGTGCCAGCAGCTTAAATGGGGGATATGGCTACACCTTC. This gives the protein CASSLNGGYGYTF. The chain uses TRBV7-9 and TRBJ1-2; D may be TRBD1 (5 bases). The germline V and J ends were trimmed by 2 bases and 5 bases, with 9 bases remaining between them. CDR1 SEHNR and CDR2 FQNEAQ come from the germline V gene (reference sequence). This CDR3 is built from 13 residues.

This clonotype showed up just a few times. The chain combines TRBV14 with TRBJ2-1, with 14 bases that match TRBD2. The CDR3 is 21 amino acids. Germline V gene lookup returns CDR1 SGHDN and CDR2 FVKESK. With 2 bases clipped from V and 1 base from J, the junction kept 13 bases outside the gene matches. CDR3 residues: CASSQLPGLAGEKGSYNEQFF. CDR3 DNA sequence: TGTGCCAGCAGCCAACTACCGGGACTAGCGGGGGAGAAGGGATCCTACAATGAGCAGTTCTTC. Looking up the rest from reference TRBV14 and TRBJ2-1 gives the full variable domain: EAGVTQFPSHSVIEKGQTVTLRCDPISGHDNLYWYRRVMGKEIKFLLHFVKESKQDESGMPNNRFLAERTGGTYSTLKVQPAELEDSGVYFCASSQLPGLAGEKGSYNEQFFGPGTRLTVL.

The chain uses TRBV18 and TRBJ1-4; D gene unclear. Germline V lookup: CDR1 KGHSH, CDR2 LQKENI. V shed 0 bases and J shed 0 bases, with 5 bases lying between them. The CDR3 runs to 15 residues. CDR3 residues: CASSPPSATNEKLFF. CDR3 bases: TGTGCCAGCTCACCACCGTCTGCAACTAATGAAAAACTGTTTTTT.

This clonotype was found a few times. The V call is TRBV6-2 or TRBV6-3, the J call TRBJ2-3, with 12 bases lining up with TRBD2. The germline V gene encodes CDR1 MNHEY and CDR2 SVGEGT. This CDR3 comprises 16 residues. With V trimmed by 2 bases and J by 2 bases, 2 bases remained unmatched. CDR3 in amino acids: CASSYRLAGDTDTQYF. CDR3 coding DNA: TGTGCCAGCAGTTACCGACTAGCGGGAGACACAGATACGCAGTATTTT.

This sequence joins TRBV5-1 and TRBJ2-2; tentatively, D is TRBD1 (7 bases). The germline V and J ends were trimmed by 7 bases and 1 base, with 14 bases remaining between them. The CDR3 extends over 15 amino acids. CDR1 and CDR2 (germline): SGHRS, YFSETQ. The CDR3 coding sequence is TGCGCCAGCGCGGAGGGGGCTAGGAACACCGGGGAGCTGTTTTTT. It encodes CASAEGARNTGELFF.

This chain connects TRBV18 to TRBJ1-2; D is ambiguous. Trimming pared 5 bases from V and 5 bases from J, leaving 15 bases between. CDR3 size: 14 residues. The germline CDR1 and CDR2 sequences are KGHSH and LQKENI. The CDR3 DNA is TGTGCCAGCTCATTGCGGGCAGGCCAGTATGGCTACACCTTC. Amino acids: CASSLRAGQYGYTF.

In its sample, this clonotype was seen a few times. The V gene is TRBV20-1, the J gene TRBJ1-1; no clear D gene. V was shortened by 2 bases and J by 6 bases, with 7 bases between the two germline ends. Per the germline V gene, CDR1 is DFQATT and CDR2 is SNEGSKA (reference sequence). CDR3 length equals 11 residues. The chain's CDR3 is CSARKGAEAFF. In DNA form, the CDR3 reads TGCAGTGCTAGAAAGGGCGCTGAAGCTTTCTTT.

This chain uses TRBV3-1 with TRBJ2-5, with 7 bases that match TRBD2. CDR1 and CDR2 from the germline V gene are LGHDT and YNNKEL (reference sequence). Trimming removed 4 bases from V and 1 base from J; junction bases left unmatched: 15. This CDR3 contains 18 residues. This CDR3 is CASSPHFRGRGGQETQYF. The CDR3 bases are TGTGCCAGCAGCCCCCATTTCCGGGGGAGGGGAGGCCAAGAGACCCAGTACTTC.

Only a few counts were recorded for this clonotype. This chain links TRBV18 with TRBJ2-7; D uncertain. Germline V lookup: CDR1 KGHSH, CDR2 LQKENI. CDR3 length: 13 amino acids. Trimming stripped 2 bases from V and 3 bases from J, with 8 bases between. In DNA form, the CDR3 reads TGTGCCAGCTCACCATTCGCTGGCTACGAGCAGTACTTC. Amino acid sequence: CASSPFAGYEQYF.